This T cell receptor (beta chain) was found in a study of blood T cell repertoires in COVID-19. The repertoire was sequenced with immunoSEQ multiplex PCR; TCRdb's copy has only in-frame clones and lacks some. The table records about 180,000 clones, roughly nine tenths of them present only once. This CDR3 region has 14 residues. V lost 7 bases to trimming and J lost 6 bases; unmatched junction nucleotides: 13. The germline V gene has CDR1 SGHRS and CDR2 YFSETQ. The sample comprised PBMCs or T cells enriched from blood (not recorded which). This sequence was found in a woman in her thirties or forties with acute COVID-19. The gene calls are TRBV5-1 and TRBJ2-7, with 7 bases lining up with TRBD1. The CDR3 here is CASRPGQRVLEQYF. The CDR3 DNA follows: TGCGCCAGCCGCCCGGGACAGCGCGTGCTCGAGCAGTACTTC.